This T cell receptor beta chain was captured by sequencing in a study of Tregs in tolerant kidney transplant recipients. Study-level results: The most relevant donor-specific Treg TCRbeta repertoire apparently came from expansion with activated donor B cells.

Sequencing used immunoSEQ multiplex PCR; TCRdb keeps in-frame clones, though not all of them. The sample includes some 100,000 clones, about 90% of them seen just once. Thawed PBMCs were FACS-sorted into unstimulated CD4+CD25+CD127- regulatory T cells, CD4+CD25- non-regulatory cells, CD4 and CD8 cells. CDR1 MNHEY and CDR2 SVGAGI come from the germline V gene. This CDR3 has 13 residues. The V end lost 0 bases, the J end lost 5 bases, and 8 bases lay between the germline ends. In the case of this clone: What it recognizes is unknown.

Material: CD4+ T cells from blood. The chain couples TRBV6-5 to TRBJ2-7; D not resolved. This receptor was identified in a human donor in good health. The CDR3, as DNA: TGTGCCAGCAGTTACTCGATGTTACACGAGCAGTACTTC. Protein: CASSYSMLHEQYF.